Listed below are T cell receptor beta chains from one sample, sequenced in a study of blood T cell repertoires in COVID-19. TCRdb's copy holds only in-frame clones and misses some; the assay was immunoSEQ multiplex PCR. The table includes 250,000 to 350,000 clones, around 89% detected once. The sequenced sample consisted of peripheral blood. The receptors here all came from a man younger than 45 with acute or convalescent COVID-19. The CDR3 runs from the conserved cysteine through the conserved F or W. A D gene is named only where the DNA matches it firmly. Size is stated for part of the rows, as once, few or many counts, or as a class when the clone is expanded.

>.|.|TRBJ1-4|TRBV2
TGTGCCAGCGCCTTAAGCAGGGATGCTAATGAAAAACTGTTTTTT
CASALSRDANEKLFF
>.|.|TRBJ1-3|TRBV28
TGTGCCAGCACAGTTGGGGGGATCTCTGGAAACACCATATATTTT
CASTVGGISGNTIYF
>.|TRBD1|TRBJ1-2|TRBV12-3/TRBV12-4
TGTGCCAGCAGTTTAGGGGACAGCTATGGCTACACCTTC
CASSLGDSYGYTF
>.|TRBD2|TRBJ2-5|TRBV12-5
TGTGCTAGTGGTTCGGTCATAGCGGGAGCACGTGAGACCCAGTACTTC
CASGSVIAGARETQYF
>few|TRBD1|TRBJ1-1|TRBV27
TGTGCCAGCAGTGTTCAAGGACAGGGGGTGAACACTGAAGCTTTCTTT
CASSVQGQGVNTEAFF
>.|TRBD1|TRBJ2-7|TRBV6-5
TGTGCCAGCAGTTACCGAGGACAGGGCAACGAGCAGTACTTC
CASSYRGQGNEQYF
>few|.|TRBJ1-6|TRBV19
TGTGCCAGTAGTGAGACTGGGAGAAGTTCACCCCTCCACTTT
CASSETGRSSPLHF
>few|TRBD1|TRBJ1-5|TRBV19
TGTGCCAGTAGCCCTATCCGGACAGGGGGAAGGGACCATCAGCCCCAGCATTTT
CASSPIRTGGRDHQPQHF
>.|.|TRBJ2-2|TRBV28
TGTGCCAGCAGTTTATCAGGGGTGGGAAACACCGGGGAGCTGTTTTTT
CASSLSGVGNTGELFF
>.|.|TRBJ1-1|TRBV28
TGTGCCAGCAGTTCGGGACTTCCTGAAGCTTTCTTT
CASSSGLPEAFF
>.|.|TRBJ1-5|TRBV21-1
TGTGCCAGCAGCAAAGTTCGGGGGAGTCAGCCCCAGCATTTT
CASSKVRGSQPQHF
>few|.|TRBJ2-7|TRBV27
TGTGCCAGCAGTTCTCGCCCTAGCGAGCAGTACTTC
CASSSRPSEQYF
>.|TRBD2|TRBJ2-5|TRBV3-1/TRBV3-2
TGTGCCAGCAGCCACCGGGGGGGCCAGAGTTGGGAGACCCAGTACTTC
CASSHRGGQSWETQYF
>.|.|TRBJ1-1|TRBV30
TGTGCCTGGTCAAATGGGCCGACTGAAGCTTTCTTT
CAWSNGPTEAFF
>.|TRBD1|TRBJ1-5|TRBV6-5
TGTGCCAGCAGCAGGGACAGGAATAGCAATCAGCCCCAGCATTTT
CASSRDRNSNQPQHF
>.|.|TRBJ2-7|TRBV19
TGTGCCAGTAGTATTCCTCAAGGGGAACACGAGCAGTACTTC
CASSIPQGEHEQYF
>.|TRBD1|TRBJ2-2|TRBV11-2
TGTGCCAGCAGCTGGTCAGGGGGCGCAGCCGGGGAGCTGTTTTTT
CASSWSGGAAGELFF
>.|.|TRBJ2-7|TRBV7-8
TGTGCCAGCAGCCCAGCTGGGGGGAGAGAGCAGTACTTC
CASSPAGGREQYF
>.|TRBD1|TRBJ2-5|TRBV27
TGTGCCACTTCCGGGGACAGGGCGATCCAAGAGACCCAGTACTTC
CATSGDRAIQETQYF
>.|TRBD2|TRBJ2-3|TRBV28
TGTGCCAGCCTCTCGGGGGGGGGCCCCGGAGATACGCAGTATTTT
CASLSGGGPGDTQYF